This T cell receptor (beta chain) was retrieved from a study of PD-L1 blockade in urothelial cancer. Study-wide context: About 85% of the roughly 29 patients were men whose urothelial cancer was bladder-origin. Previous chemotherapy exposure amounted to 0 to 3 regimens for patients.

The CDR3 sequence is 13 residues long. V gave up 2 bases and J gave up 2 bases, with 3 bases separating them. Per germline, CDR1 SGHAT and CDR2 FQDESV (reference sequence). Here immunoSEQ multiplex PCR was the method, and the copy in TCRdb shows in-frame clones only, minus some. Seen here are under 80,000 clones, around 81% observed once, and the top ten hold around 6%. As to time point: pretreatment peripheral blood. This rearrangement joins TRBV11-1 to TRBJ2-2, with D uncertain. Sequencing was performed on PBMCs, taken around atezolizumab (anti-PD-L1) treatment. The clonotype was recovered from a man aged 65-85 years with urothelial cancer. CDR3 nucleotide sequence: TGTGCCAGCAGCTTAAGCAACACCGGGGAGCTGTTTTTT. Translated, it gives CASSLSNTGELFF.